The following is a T cell receptor (beta chain) sequence with its context. This record comes from a study of blood T cell repertoires in COVID-19. Some clones are missing from TCRdb's copy, which holds only in-frame ones; the method was immunoSEQ multiplex PCR. The table has about 150,000 clones, 76% seen once; the top ten hold 4.2%. Trimming stripped 0 bases from V and 4 bases from J, with 13 bases between. CDR1 is SGHNT, CDR2 YYREEE, per germline (reference sequence). The CDR3 contains 16 residues. The chain recombines TRBV5-4 with TRBJ2-2, with D possibly being TRBD2 (6 bases). The sample consisted of peripheral blood. The clonotype originates from a man aged 55-75 years with acute or convalescent COVID-19. DNA of the CDR3: TGTGCCAGCAGCTTGGTGGGCGGAGGGTTCACCGGGGAGCTGTTTTTT. Its protein is CASSLVGGGFTGELFF. Full variable domain (rest looked up from reference TRBV5-4 and TRBJ2-2): ETGVTQSPTHLIKTRGQQVTLRCSSQSGHNTVSWYQQALGQGPQFIFQYYREEENGRGNFPPRFSGLQFPNYSSELNVNALELDDSALYLCASSLVGGGFTGELFFGEGSRLTVL.